What follows is one T cell receptor (beta chain) and its context. Its antigen is not known. This CDR3 has 13 residues. Germline V lookup: CDR1 LNHDA, CDR2 SQIVND (reference sequence). V lost 1 base, J lost 8 bases, and 12 bases lay in between. The data were obtained in a study of graft-versus-host responses after intestinal transplantation. Study-wide background: Recipients underwent multivisceral, liver-intestinal, or isolated intestinal transplants. Following induction with anti-thymocyte globulin, all recipients were given tacrolimus and steroids for approximately three years.

Study results and limitations: GvH clone levels peaked in circulation, and this peak was associated with early post-transplant HvG declines. In recipient marrow, GvH clones were found, and some appeared first in ileum or blood.

The assay was immunoSEQ multiplex PCR, and TCRdb's table has in-frame clones only and misses some. The sample records fewer than 90,000 clones, about 95% being singletons. This receptor was taken from a human donor who was the organ donor for an intestinal transplant. The chain recombines TRBV19 with TRBJ2-7; D might be TRBD2 (6 bases). The specimen comprised unstimulated CD4+ T cells sorted from spleen or lymph node cells, sampled before transplant. CDR3 nucleotide sequence: TGTGCCAGTAGTATAGGCGGGGCCGCCCAGCAGTACTTC. Protein product: CASSIGGAAQQYF.